The rows below give T cell receptor beta chains drawn from one sample of a study of T cell changes during pregnancy in multiple sclerosis. Method: immunoSEQ multiplex PCR; TCRdb's copy keeps in-frame clones and lacks some. The sample consists of about 89,000 clones, about 94% of them appearing once. The source material was peripheral blood, sampled after pregnancy. These receptors were obtained from a female donor in good health, enrolled as a control in a pregnancy study. The CDR3 runs from the conserved cysteine through the conserved F or W. The order of the fields is J gene, CDR3 length, clone size, D gene, V gene, CDR3 protein, CDR3 DNA. A D gene is named only where the DNA matches it firmly. Expanded clones get a size class; other rows say once, few or many, or leave the size out.

j_gene: TRBJ1-2
len: 15
abundance: NA
d_gene: TRBD1
v_gene: TRBV6-5
CDR3aa: CASSYVGTANYGYTF
CDR3nt: TGTGCCAGCAGTTACGTCGGGACAGCTAACTATGGCTACACCTTC

j_gene: TRBJ2-3
len: 16
abundance: NA
d_gene: NA
v_gene: TRBV5-1
CDR3aa: CASSLGAMFQGDTQYF
CDR3nt: TGCGCCAGCAGCTTGGGGGCAATGTTTCAGGGGGATACGCAGTATTTT

j_gene: TRBJ1-1
len: 14
abundance: NA
d_gene: TRBD1
v_gene: TRBV29-1
CDR3aa: CSVHLGTEGTEAFF
CDR3nt: TGCAGCGTTCATCTAGGGACAGAGGGGACTGAAGCTTTCTTT

j_gene: TRBJ2-7
len: 13
abundance: NA
d_gene: NA
v_gene: TRBV5-1
CDR3aa: CASRIGASYEQYF
CDR3nt: TGCGCCAGCAGAATTGGAGCCAGCTACGAGCAGTACTTC

j_gene: TRBJ2-1
len: 16
abundance: once
d_gene: TRBD2
v_gene: TRBV5-1
CDR3aa: CASSLRVAGTYNEQFF
CDR3nt: TGCGCCAGCAGCTTGAGGGTAGCGGGAACCTACAATGAGCAGTTCTTC

j_gene: TRBJ2-7
len: 15
abundance: NA
d_gene: NA
v_gene: TRBV6-1
CDR3aa: CASSFRDISPYEQYF
CDR3nt: TGTGCCAGCAGTTTCCGGGACATTAGTCCCTACGAGCAGTACTTC

j_gene: TRBJ2-5
len: 13
abundance: NA
d_gene: NA
v_gene: TRBV4-1
CDR3aa: CASSQGNGGTQYF
CDR3nt: TGCGCCAGCAGCCAAGGGAACGGCGGGACCCAGTACTTC

j_gene: TRBJ2-7
len: 11
abundance: NA
d_gene: NA
v_gene: TRBV28
CDR3aa: CASSFLSEQYF
CDR3nt: TGTGCCAGCAGTTTTCTGTCCGAGCAGTACTTC

j_gene: TRBJ2-1
len: 15
abundance: NA
d_gene: TRBD2
v_gene: TRBV9
CDR3aa: CASSGGLAGVSEQFF
CDR3nt: TGTGCCAGCAGTGGGGGGTTAGCGGGAGTTTCGGAGCAGTTCTTC

j_gene: TRBJ2-1
len: 10
abundance: NA
d_gene: NA
v_gene: TRBV29-1
CDR3aa: CSASVNEQFF
CDR3nt: TGCAGCGCTAGTGTCAATGAGCAGTTCTTC

j_gene: TRBJ2-3
len: 16
abundance: NA
d_gene: TRBD2
v_gene: TRBV19
CDR3aa: CASSALAGASTDTQYF
CDR3nt: TGTGCCAGTAGCGCCCTAGCGGGGGCTAGCACAGATACGCAGTATTTT

j_gene: TRBJ2-7
len: 18
abundance: NA
d_gene: NA
v_gene: TRBV5-1
CDR3aa: CASSLQPSLGGRHYEQYF
CDR3nt: TGCGCCAGCAGCTTGCAACCCTCTCTGGGTGGGAGACATTACGAGCAGTACTTC

j_gene: TRBJ2-3
len: 13
abundance: NA
d_gene: TRBD1
v_gene: TRBV29-1
CDR3aa: CSVIQGPTDTQYF
CDR3nt: TGCAGCGTGATACAGGGGCCCACAGATACGCAGTATTTT

j_gene: TRBJ2-7
len: 13
abundance: NA
d_gene: NA
v_gene: TRBV28
CDR3aa: CASRDSPVYEQYF
CDR3nt: TGTGCCAGCAGAGATAGTCCTGTCTACGAGCAGTACTTC

j_gene: TRBJ2-4
len: 16
abundance: NA
d_gene: NA
v_gene: TRBV28
CDR3aa: CASSLEEGTTKNIQYF
CDR3nt: TGTGCCAGCAGTTTAGAGGAGGGCACAACCAAAAACATTCAGTACTTC

j_gene: TRBJ2-1
len: 14
abundance: NA
d_gene: TRBD2
v_gene: TRBV6-1
CDR3aa: CASCPVAGEGEQFF
CDR3nt: TGTGCCAGCTGCCCCGTAGCGGGAGAGGGTGAGCAGTTCTTC

j_gene: TRBJ2-2
len: 15
abundance: NA
d_gene: NA
v_gene: TRBV5-1
CDR3aa: CASSVGLVDTGELFF
CDR3nt: TGCGCCAGCAGCGTGGGACTGGTTGACACCGGGGAGCTGTTTTTT

j_gene: TRBJ2-1
len: 13
abundance: NA
d_gene: NA
v_gene: TRBV7-9
CDR3aa: CASSLGLEDEQFF
CDR3nt: TGTGCCAGCAGCTTAGGGCTAGAAGATGAGCAGTTCTTC

j_gene: TRBJ2-1
len: 15
abundance: few
d_gene: TRBD1
v_gene: TRBV5-4
CDR3aa: CASSLDRASYNEQFF
CDR3nt: TGTGCCAGCAGCCTAGACAGGGCTTCCTACAATGAGCAGTTCTTC

j_gene: TRBJ2-7
len: 12
abundance: NA
d_gene: TRBD1
v_gene: TRBV25-1
CDR3aa: CASLDRVGEQYF
CDR3nt: TGTGCCAGCCTGGACAGGGTAGGGGAGCAGTACTTC

j_gene: TRBJ2-1
len: 15
abundance: NA
d_gene: TRBD2
v_gene: TRBV28
CDR3aa: CASSSPGLGNNEQFF
CDR3nt: TGTGCCAGCAGTTCGCCGGGACTAGGAAACAATGAGCAGTTCTTC

j_gene: TRBJ2-2
len: 16
abundance: NA
d_gene: TRBD2
v_gene: TRBV4-2
CDR3aa: CASSQETSGRAGELFF
CDR3nt: TGTGCCAGCAGCCAAGAAACTAGCGGGAGGGCCGGGGAGCTGTTTTTT

j_gene: TRBJ2-7
len: 13
abundance: once
d_gene: NA
v_gene: TRBV30
CDR3aa: CAWRQGLSYEQYF
CDR3nt: TGTGCCTGGCGTCAGGGTCTCTCCTACGAGCAGTACTTC

j_gene: TRBJ1-5
len: 13
abundance: NA
d_gene: NA
v_gene: TRBV10-3
CDR3aa: CAISPDPGQPQHF
CDR3nt: TGTGCCATCAGTCCTGACCCGGGGCAGCCCCAGCATTTT

j_gene: TRBJ2-1
len: 12
abundance: NA
d_gene: NA
v_gene: TRBV28
CDR3aa: CASSLSKNEQFF
CDR3nt: TGTGCCAGCAGTTTATCCAAAAATGAGCAGTTCTTC

j_gene: TRBJ2-2
len: 10
abundance: once
d_gene: NA
v_gene: TRBV28
CDR3aa: CASLGGELFF
CDR3nt: TGTGCCAGCCTAGGCGGGGAGCTGTTTTTT

j_gene: TRBJ2-1
len: 13
abundance: few
d_gene: NA
v_gene: TRBV2
CDR3aa: CASSRWAGNEQFF
CDR3nt: TGTGCCAGCAGCCGATGGGCGGGCAATGAGCAGTTCTTC

j_gene: TRBJ2-5
len: 13
abundance: NA
d_gene: NA
v_gene: TRBV7-2
CDR3aa: CASSFHRQETQYF
CDR3nt: TGTGCCAGCAGCTTCCACAGGCAAGAGACCCAGTACTTC

j_gene: TRBJ2-3
len: 16
abundance: NA
d_gene: NA
v_gene: TRBV7-9
CDR3aa: CASTQSSGPNTDTQYF
CDR3nt: TGTGCCAGCACCCAATCCAGCGGCCCTAACACAGATACGCAGTATTTT

j_gene: TRBJ2-7
len: 15
abundance: NA
d_gene: NA
v_gene: TRBV7-9
CDR3aa: CASSPHGQGKNEQYF
CDR3nt: TGTGCCAGCAGCCCCCACGGGCAGGGAAAAAACGAGCAGTACTTC

j_gene: TRBJ2-2
len: 13
abundance: NA
d_gene: NA
v_gene: TRBV30
CDR3aa: CAWRAANTGELFF
CDR3nt: TGTGCCTGGAGAGCTGCTAACACCGGGGAGCTGTTTTTT

j_gene: TRBJ2-7
len: 13
abundance: once
d_gene: TRBD1
v_gene: TRBV19
CDR3aa: CASSKGQDNEQYF
CDR3nt: TGTGCCAGTAGTAAGGGACAGGACAACGAGCAGTACTTC

j_gene: TRBJ2-3
len: 15
abundance: NA
d_gene: TRBD2
v_gene: TRBV29-1
CDR3aa: CSAPVGLAAVDTQYF
CDR3nt: TGCAGCGCCCCTGTGGGACTAGCGGCAGTCGATACGCAGTATTTT

j_gene: TRBJ2-7
len: 15
abundance: NA
d_gene: TRBD2
v_gene: TRBV6-1
CDR3aa: CASRGLAGGTYEQYF
CDR3nt: TGTGCCAGCAGAGGACTAGCGGGAGGAACCTACGAGCAGTACTTC

j_gene: TRBJ2-7
len: 15
abundance: NA
d_gene: TRBD2
v_gene: TRBV19
CDR3aa: CASSPVGASGYEQYF
CDR3nt: TGTGCCAGTAGCCCCGTCGGGGCTAGCGGGTACGAGCAGTACTTC

j_gene: TRBJ1-4
len: 14
abundance: NA
d_gene: NA
v_gene: TRBV30
CDR3aa: CAWSEGSPGEKLFF
CDR3nt: TGTGCCTGGAGTGAAGGCTCCCCGGGGGAAAAACTGTTTTTT

j_gene: TRBJ2-5
len: 16
abundance: NA
d_gene: NA
v_gene: TRBV25-1
CDR3aa: CASSGTSGHLGKTQYF
CDR3nt: TGTGCCAGCAGTGGAACTTCGGGACACCTCGGGAAGACCCAGTACTTC

j_gene: TRBJ1-4
len: 16
abundance: NA
d_gene: NA
v_gene: TRBV7-9
CDR3aa: CASSLASTGINEKLFF
CDR3nt: TGTGCCAGCAGCTTAGCCTCTACAGGAATTAATGAAAAACTGTTTTTT

j_gene: TRBJ2-7
len: 16
abundance: NA
d_gene: NA
v_gene: TRBV19
CDR3aa: CASSIRSARMSYEQYF
CDR3nt: TGTGCCAGTAGTATCCGGTCCGCGCGGATGTCCTACGAGCAGTACTTC

j_gene: TRBJ2-7
len: 13
abundance: once
d_gene: NA
v_gene: TRBV28
CDR3aa: CASSLYGTYEQYF
CDR3nt: TGTGCCAGCAGTTTATACGGGACCTACGAGCAGTACTTC

j_gene: TRBJ2-1
len: 14
abundance: NA
d_gene: TRBD1
v_gene: TRBV28
CDR3aa: CASSFGTGNNEQFF
CDR3nt: TGTGCCAGCAGTTTCGGGACAGGAAACAATGAGCAGTTCTTC

j_gene: TRBJ2-7
len: 14
abundance: NA
d_gene: NA
v_gene: TRBV6-1
CDR3aa: CASTRTEASHEQYF
CDR3nt: TGTGCCAGCACTAGGACGGAGGCCTCCCACGAGCAGTACTTC

j_gene: TRBJ2-1
len: 16
abundance: NA
d_gene: TRBD2
v_gene: TRBV9
CDR3aa: CASSVGGSGSGNEQFF
CDR3nt: TGTGCCAGCAGCGTAGGGGGTAGCGGGAGTGGGAATGAGCAGTTCTTC

j_gene: TRBJ2-3
len: 11
abundance: NA
d_gene: NA
v_gene: TRBV30
CDR3aa: CAWSGEDTQYF
CDR3nt: TGTGCCTGGAGTGGCGAAGATACGCAGTATTTT

j_gene: TRBJ2-1
len: 13
abundance: NA
d_gene: NA
v_gene: TRBV19
CDR3aa: CASSFGNGYEQFF
CDR3nt: TGTGCCAGTAGTTTCGGGAACGGGTATGAGCAGTTCTTC

j_gene: TRBJ1-5
len: 14
abundance: NA
d_gene: NA
v_gene: TRBV21-1
CDR3aa: CAATLGGSNQPQHF
CDR3nt: TGTGCCGCAACCTTGGGGGGGAGCAATCAGCCCCAGCATTTT

j_gene: TRBJ2-2
len: 15
abundance: NA
d_gene: TRBD1
v_gene: TRBV2
CDR3aa: CASREGQMNTGELFF
CDR3nt: TGTGCCAGCAGAGAGGGACAGATGAACACCGGGGAGCTGTTTTTT

j_gene: TRBJ2-1
len: 13
abundance: NA
d_gene: NA
v_gene: TRBV7-2
CDR3aa: CASRSLGALEQFF
CDR3nt: TGTGCCAGCAGATCGCTAGGGGCTCTTGAGCAGTTCTTC

j_gene: TRBJ2-1
len: 17
abundance: NA
d_gene: TRBD2
v_gene: TRBV4-1
CDR3aa: CASSQEAASGSGNEQFF
CDR3nt: TGCGCCAGCAGCCAAGAGGCTGCGAGCGGGAGTGGCAATGAGCAGTTCTTC

j_gene: TRBJ1-4
len: 19
abundance: once
d_gene: TRBD1
v_gene: TRBV4-2
CDR3aa: CASSRTGYGSDGANEKLFF
CDR3nt: TGTGCCAGCAGTCGGACAGGGTATGGGAGTGATGGGGCTAATGAAAAACTGTTTTTT